This paragraph covers one T cell receptor (beta chain) sequence. There are a few counts of this clonotype. Its cognate antigen has yet to be identified. No base quality information exists; no much larger clone differs at one position. This entry belongs to a study of T-cell reconstitution after alpha-beta-depleted transplantation in children (dated by TCRdb to the mid-2010s). Context from the whole study: Using TCR repertoire profiling, the study followed T-cell immune reconstitution in a quantitative way in children after TCRalphabeta/CD19-depleted allogeneic hematopoietic cell transplantation. Overall results and qualifications from the work: In some patients, the high TCRbeta diversity seen at day 60 was put down to recipient T cells and intrathymic progenitors that had survived conditioning. Apparently early alphabetaT-cell count recovery about two months after transplant reportedly relied on only several hundred rapidly expanded clones derived from non-depleted graft cells. Over subsequent months, a decline in hyperexpanded clone frequencies was noted, and after one year, T-cell counts and TCRbeta diversity were mostly ascribed to newly produced T cells.

The CDR3 contains 16 residues, cysteine and phenylalanine counted. Only CDR3 DNA remains: 48 bases, in frame from the first base. V is trimmed back by 1 base and J by 7 bases, and the junction contains 7 bases that no gene match accounts for. CDR1 and CDR2 were assigned from the germline V gene (reference sequence) as SEHNR and FQNEAQ. Libraries came from PCR. Data came from an Illumina HiSeq 2500. Molecular barcoding was employed in the preparation of TCR libraries, with unique molecular identifiers being used to normalize TCRbeta repertoire quantification. The public sequencing data were trimmed at Q25 with fastp and processed into clonotypes with MiXCR by TCRdb, which kept only in-frame beta chains. Entries are consolidated by CDR3 protein sequence, retaining the most common genes and DNA. A total of over 85,000 distinct CDR3 sequences appear in this sample, around 7.8% of them only once. Of the sample, about 17% falls within the top ten clones.

This specimen's treatment or condition label, interpreted: allogeneic hematopoietic cell transplantation with graft depleted of TCRalphabeta T cells and CD19 B cells. The transplant recipients were children given TCRalphabeta/CD19-depleted allogeneic hematopoietic cell grafts. The sample consisted of PBMCs, taken before TCRalphabeta/CD19-depleted stem cell transplant. The V gene is TRBV7-9 and the J gene is TRBJ2-1, and 10 junction bases match TRBD2. This TCR was recovered from a boy aged 2 to 10 with acute lymphoblastic leukemia, due to receive a stem cell transplant. The sequence in DNA is TGTGCCAGCAGCTTAGGGGTTACTAGCGGGACGAATGAGCAGTTCTTC. It encodes CASSLGVTSGTNEQFF.